The 27 T cell receptor beta chains reported below all come from one sample, sequenced in a study of blood T cell repertoires in COVID-19. Method: immunoSEQ multiplex PCR; TCRdb's copy keeps in-frame clones and lacks some. The sample yields some 150,000 clones, over 80% seen once. Material for sequencing was PBMCs or T cells enriched from blood (not recorded which). The receptors here all came from a woman in her fifties or sixties who had been exposed to COVID-19.

This chain joins TRBV30 and TRBJ1-4; D is perhaps TRBD1 (5 bases). The CDR3 loop spans 14 amino acids. CDR1 GTSNPN and CDR2 SVGIG come from the germline V gene (reference sequence). Trimming shortened V by 0 bases and J by 5 bases, and 10 bases separated the two germline ends. The CDR3 here is CAWSVTGSNEKLFF. As DNA, the CDR3 is TGTGCCTGGAGTGTAACAGGCTCGAATGAAAAACTGTTTTTT.

V gene TRBV19 combines with J gene TRBJ1-2; the D gene is possibly TRBD1 (6 bases). This CDR3 has 17 residues. Germline-derived CDR1 and CDR2 are LNHDA and SQIVND (reference sequence). The V gene lost 7 bases and the J gene lost 0 bases, with 21 bases spanning the gap. The CDR3 is CASTAKSDRPANYGYTF. For the CDR3, the DNA is TGTGCCAGTACGGCAAAGAGCGACAGGCCAGCTAACTATGGCTACACCTTC.

This clone was seen just once. V is TRBV11-3 and J is TRBJ1-1; D ambiguous. Germline V gene data show CDR1 as SGHNT and CDR2 as YENEEA. V was cut by 1 base and J by 1 base, with 4 bases left in between. The length of the CDR3 is 13 residues. CDR3 in amino acids: CASSLGQNTEAFF. The CDR3 DNA follows: TGTGCCAGCAGCTTAGGACAGAACACTGAAGCTTTCTTT.

The chain links TRBV7-2 to TRBJ2-5, with 8 bases lining up with TRBD2. The CDR3 contains 13 residues. Trimming removed 4 bases from V and 4 bases from J; junction bases left unmatched: 2. Germline CDR1 is SGHTA and CDR2 is FQGNSA. This CDR3 reads CASSSRGGETQYF. The CDR3 DNA sequence: TGTGCCAGCAGCTCCCGGGGGGGAGAGACCCAGTACTTC.

This chain uses TRBV2 with TRBJ1-1; D not resolved. V was pared by 7 bases and J by 6 bases, with 18 bases between. Germline-derived CDR1 and CDR2 are SNHLY and FYNNEI. The CDR3 is made up of 14 amino acids. The chain's CDR3 is CASTRFQAMSEAFF. CDR3 coding DNA: TGTGCCAGCACACGCTTTCAGGCGATGTCTGAAGCTTTCTTT.

This chain joins TRBV7-6 and TRBJ1-2; the match to TRBD1 covers 10 bases. The trim removed 5 bases at V and 7 bases at J, leaving 4 bases unmatched. This CDR3 spans 13 amino acids. The germline CDR1 and CDR2 sequences are SGHVS and FNYEAQ. The CDR3 region has the DNA TGTGCCAGCAGCATAGGGGACAGGGGTGGCTACACCTTC. Protein sequence: CASSIGDRGGYTF.

V gene TRBV11-2 combines with J gene TRBJ2-1; 9 bases map to TRBD1. Germline CDR1 SGHAT, CDR2 FQNNGV. J was trimmed by 3 bases and V by 5 bases; bases with no gene match: 8. The CDR3 has 16 amino acids. The CDR3 reads CASSLTGGRFYNEQFF. CDR3 in DNA: TGTGCCAGCAGCCTGACAGGGGGACGATTCTACAATGAGCAGTTCTTC.

This clone was seen only a few times. The chain couples TRBV27 to TRBJ2-1, with a weak D call TRBD2 (6 bases). This CDR3 is 13 amino acids long. Germline V gene sequence: CDR1 MNHEY, CDR2 SMNVEV (reference sequence). Trimming removed 6 bases at V and 5 bases at J, with 11 bases between. CDR3 sequence: CASRGTGDNEQFF. Written as DNA, the CDR3 is TGTGCCAGCAGGGGGACTGGAGACAATGAGCAGTTCTTC.

This rearrangement joins TRBV9 to TRBJ2-1; 10 bases agree with TRBD2. Germline V gene lookup returns CDR1 SGDLS and CDR2 YYNGEE. With V trimmed by 0 bases and J by 0 bases, 3 bases remained unmatched. The CDR3 has 17 amino acids. The CDR3 coding sequence is TGTGCCAGCAGCGTAGCGGCTAGCGGGAGCTCCTACAATGAGCAGTTCTTC. Translation gives CASSVAASGSSYNEQFF.

This rearrangement joins TRBV25-1 to TRBJ2-1, with D possibly matching TRBD1 (5 bases). Trimming stripped 4 bases from V and 7 bases from J, with 17 bases between. The CDR3 is made up of 15 amino acids. From germline, CDR1 is MGHDK and CDR2 SYGVNS. The CDR3 is CASSAPGMKVNEQFF. The CDR3 DNA sequence: TGTGCCAGCAGTGCTCCAGGGATGAAGGTGAATGAGCAGTTCTTC.

The gene calls are TRBV6-5 and TRBJ2-2; 9 bases match TRBD1. Germline V gives CDR1 MNHEY, CDR2 SVGAGI. This CDR3 comprises 15 residues. The trim removed 5 bases at V and 6 bases at J, leaving 7 bases unmatched. CDR3 region: CASSRLRQGAGELFF. The CDR3 coding sequence is TGTGCCAGCAGTAGACTAAGACAGGGGGCCGGGGAGCTGTTTTTT.

This clone was counted a single time. This rearrangement joins TRBV9 to TRBJ2-1, with 11 bases aligning to TRBD1. Losses at the gene ends were 3 bases for V and 2 bases for J; bases not matched to a gene: 4. From germline, CDR1 is SGDLS and CDR2 YYNGEE. The CDR3 totals 16 residues. The CDR3 here is CASSARTGGPYNEQFF. In DNA form, the CDR3 reads TGTGCCAGCAGCGCACGGACAGGGGGCCCCTACAATGAGCAGTTCTTC.

The V and J genes are TRBV6-5 and TRBJ2-1; TRBD2 matches at 10 bases. J gave up 4 bases and V 2 bases, and 2 bases lay outside the gene matches. The CDR3 totals 15 residues. CDR1 is MNHEY, CDR2 SVGAGI, per germline. DNA for the CDR3: TGTGCCAGCAGTTACGCTAGCGGGGGTTACAATGAGCAGTTCTTC. Protein: CASSYASGGYNEQFF.

The chain employs TRBV7-2 and TRBJ2-4; 7 nucleotides agree with TRBD1. The CDR3 runs to 18 residues. Germline assignment: CDR1 SGHTA and CDR2 FQGNSA. The V and J ends lost 5 bases and 0 bases, in that order; junction bases with no gene match: 13. The CDR3, as DNA: TGTGCCAGCAGCGAGGGGGCTAGCCGGGCCCTAGCCAAAAACATTCAGTACTTC. This gives the protein CASSEGASRALAKNIQYF. The full variable domain, rest sourced from reference TRBV7-2 and TRBJ2-4, is GAGVSQSPSNKVTEKGKDVELRCDPISGHTALYWYRQSLGQGLEFLIYFQGNSAPDKSGLPSDRFSAERTGGSVSTLTIQRTQQEDSAVYLCASSEGASRALAKNIQYFGAGTRLSVL.

This clone was observed once. V usage is TRBV2 and J usage is TRBJ2-1; 9 nucleotides match TRBD2. The CDR3 contains 15 residues. V lost 7 bases to trimming and J lost 4 bases; unmatched junction nucleotides: 8. Germline V gives CDR1 SNHLY, CDR2 FYNNEI. CDR3 DNA sequence: TGTGCCAGCACCCCTCCGGGACTAGCTTACAATGAGCAGTTCTTC. Translation: CASTPPGLAYNEQFF. The entire variable domain, with the rest obtained from reference TRBV2 and TRBJ2-1, is as follows: EPEVTQTPSHQVTQMGQEVILRCVPISNHLYFYWYRQILGQKVEFLVSFYNNEISEKSEIFDDQFSVERPDGSNFTLKIRSTKLEDSAMYFCASTPPGLAYNEQFFGPGTRLTVL.

This clone was seen a handful of times. This CDR3 is also generated by other DNA sequences in the sample. This sequence joins TRBV7-8 and TRBJ2-7, with D perhaps TRBD2 (6 bases). The CDR3 has 17 amino acids. Trimming left V 1 base short and J 3 bases short, with 19 bases between. Looked up from germline, CDR1 is SGHVS and CDR2 is FQNEAQ. CDR3 nucleotides: TGTGCCAGCAGCTTAGGACTGTCGGGAGTAGGTTTCTACGAGCAGTACTTC. Residues: CASSLGLSGVGFYEQYF.

The rearrangement joins TRBV19 to TRBJ1-5, with 7 bases matching TRBD1. CDR1 and CDR2 (germline): LNHDA, SQIVND (reference sequence). The trim removed 6 bases at V and 0 bases at J, leaving 8 bases unmatched. The CDR3 sequence is 16 residues long. CDR3 sequence: CASSPQGRSSNQPQHF. CDR3 DNA: TGTGCCAGTAGCCCACAGGGGAGGAGTAGCAATCAGCCCCAGCATTTT. The variable domain in full, with the rest retrieved from reference TRBV19 and TRBJ1-5, is DGGITQSPKYLFRKEGQNVTLSCEQNLNHDAMYWYRQDPGQGLRLIYYSQIVNDFQKGDIAEGYSVSREKKESFPLTVTSAQKNPTAFYLCASSPQGRSSNQPQHFGDGTRLSIL.

The rearrangement uses TRBV27 and TRBJ1-6; a possible D gene is TRBD1 (6 bases). The CDR3 totals 16 residues. V was clipped by 6 bases and J by 0 bases, with 12 bases between them. The V gene's germline CDR1 is MNHEY and CDR2 SMNVEV (reference sequence). The CDR3 here is CASSLGGLSYNSPLHF. The CDR3 region has the DNA TGTGCCAGCAGCCTTGGGGGCCTCTCCTATAATTCACCCCTCCACTTT.

This clone was observed a single time. V is TRBV11-3 and J is TRBJ1-3; 7 bases match TRBD1. V lost 5 bases and J lost 3; bases outside the gene matches: 1. The CDR3 length is 13 residues. Germline CDR1 reads SGHNT; CDR2 reads YENEEA. The CDR3 region has the DNA TGTGCCAGCAGCGGGACAGTTGGAAACACCATATATTTT. It is translated as CASSGTVGNTIYF.

This chain uses TRBV5-6 with TRBJ1-2; 8 bases are a match to TRBD1. The CDR3 contains 14 residues. Germline CDR1 is SGHDT and CDR2 is YYEEEE. The V segment lost 2 bases and the J segment 4 bases; nucleotides outside the gene matches: 4. CDR3 sequence: CASSFWDRIYGYTF. As DNA, the CDR3 is TGTGCCAGCAGCTTCTGGGACAGGATCTATGGCTACACCTTC.

CDR3 amino acids: CASSPQGRSYEQYF. CDR3 nucleotides: TGTGCCAGCAGCCCCCAGGGGAGATCCTACGAGCAGTACTTC. The V gene is TRBV5-4, the J gene TRBJ2-7; maybe TRBD1 (6 bases). The CDR3 is made up of 14 amino acids. Trimming pared 4 bases from V and 1 base from J, leaving 12 bases between. CDR1 is SGHNT, CDR2 YYREEE, per germline (reference sequence).

The chain couples TRBV19 to TRBJ1-5; possible D gene TRBD1, 6 bases. The CDR3 spans 13 residues. CDR1 and CDR2 from the germline V gene are LNHDA and SQIVND (reference sequence). V was trimmed by 8 bases and J by 6 bases, leaving 14 bases between them. CDR3 in DNA: TGTGCCAGTCGCGACAGGTCTAGTCAGCCCCAGCATTTT. Its protein product is CASRDRSSQPQHF.

V and J are TRBV27 and TRBJ2-3; 11 bases agree with TRBD2. The CDR3 covers 15 residues. V gave up 3 bases and J gave up 6 bases; unmatched junction bases: 5. The V gene's germline CDR1 is MNHEY and CDR2 SMNVEV (reference sequence). CDR3 in amino acids: CASSLGLAVPDTQYF. CDR3 nucleotide sequence: TGTGCCAGCAGTTTGGGACTAGCGGTCCCTGATACGCAGTATTTT.

This clone appeared a few times. V is TRBV3-1 (or the pseudogene TRBV3-2) and J is TRBJ2-1, with 10 bases fitting TRBD2. Losses at the gene ends were 0 bases for V and 5 bases for J; bases not matched to a gene: 4. The CDR3 sequence is 16 residues long. Per germline, CDR1 LGHDT and CDR2 YNNKEL (reference sequence). The DNA for the CDR3 is TGTGCCAGCAGCCAAGAGAAGGGACTAGCGAACAATGAGCAGTTCTTC. Encoded protein: CASSQEKGLANNEQFF.

The V gene is TRBV19, the J gene TRBJ2-3; TRBD2 aligns across 10 bases. The germline CDR1 and CDR2 sequences are LNHDA and SQIVND (reference sequence). The CDR3 sequence is 16 residues long. J gave up 6 bases and V 5 bases, and 11 bases lay outside the gene matches. For the CDR3, the DNA is TGTGCCAGTAGTTCTTGGTCTAGCGGGAGTGGGGATACGCAGTATTTT. It codes for CASSSWSSGSGDTQYF.

V and J are TRBV21-1 and TRBJ2-7; the D call of TRBD2 is as the table states it, not checked on the DNA. TRBV21-1 is classified as a pseudogene. CDR3 length: 15 residues. Here the CDR3 reads CASGGGDSRGYEQYF. The CDR3 nucleotides read TGTGCCAGCGGGGGAGGGGATTCCCGGGGTTACGAGCAGTACTTC.

This rearrangement joins TRBV5-1 to TRBJ1-2; no firm D call. V dropped 0 bases and J dropped 8 bases, with 14 bases sitting between them. Germline assignment: CDR1 SGHRS and CDR2 YFSETQ. The CDR3 contains 14 residues. CDR3 sequence reads: CASSLDSSYGGYTF. DNA of the CDR3: TGCGCCAGCAGCTTGGACTCCTCCTACGGGGGCTACACCTTC.